The following is a T cell receptor (beta chain) sequence with its context. The antigen remains unidentified. The J segment lost 5 bases and the V segment lost 0 bases, leaving 7 bases of the junction unmatched. Germline V gives CDR1 MGHDK, CDR2 SYGVNS. The CDR3 length is 17 residues. Clones were sequenced by immunoSEQ multiplex PCR, and TCRdb holds only the in-frame ones, with some missing. The sample holds roughly 250,000 clones; approximately 84% are singletons and the top ten take about 0.68%. Thawed PBMCs were FACS-sorted into unstimulated CD4+CD25+CD127- regulatory T cells, CD4+CD25- non-regulatory cells, CD4 and CD8 cells. The data originate from a study of Tregs in tolerant kidney transplant recipients. Regarding the study as a whole: Expanding Tregs on activated donor B cells appeared to best identify donor-specific TCRbeta clones. Validation in larger populations is needed because few patients were studied.

This TCR was sampled from a human donor in good health. This chain links TRBV25-1 with TRBJ1-1, with 12 bases matching TRBD1. Sequencing used CD4+ T cells from blood. CDR3 protein: CASSEYKGQGARTEAFF. CDR3 DNA sequence: TGTGCCAGCAGTGAATATAAGGGACAGGGGGCTAGGACTGAAGCTTTCTTT.